This T cell receptor (beta chain) was sequenced during a study of blood T cell repertoires in COVID-19. Study in general: In each case, the material was cDNA or gDNA derived from T cells, B-cell-depleted T cells, or PBMCs.

As handled by the study authors: Reference gene primer amplification gave estimated nucleated cell counts. TCRdb's table, derived via immunoSEQ multiplex PCR, lists solely in-frame clones and lacks some. The V and J calls and clone size come from that table; D and trimming were worked out from the DNA. The repertoire has under 200,000 clones, just under 85% of them found once; the top ten carry around 7.7%. This CDR3 is built from 15 residues. Germline assignment: CDR1 SGHAT and CDR2 FQNNGV. Trimming shortened V by 1 base and J by 7 bases, and 13 bases separated the two germline ends. This receptor was taken from a man between 35 and 55 years old who had recovered from COVID-19. Sequenced: peripheral blood. V usage is TRBV11-2 and J usage is TRBJ2-2; a possible D gene is TRBD2 (5 bases). DNA of the CDR3: TGTGCCAGCAGCTTAGGGCCGAAGGGAGTCGGGGAGCTGTTTTTT. Protein product: CASSLGPKGVGELFF.